Listed below are T cell receptor beta chains from one sample, sequenced in a study of identical twins. MiXCR was run by TCRdb on the 5' RACE reads, yielding one entry per CDR3 protein. The sample holds fewer than 550,000 distinct CDR3 sequences, 13% to 15% seen once. This sample was shared with a second study, whose subject was yellow fever vaccine responses in identical twins.

Sequenced material: CD4+ T cells sorted from blood. These receptors all stem from a woman aged 18-29 years in good health. Each CDR3 is given with its conserved first and last residue. The D gene is left open where the match is weak. Some rows mark clone size as missing; the rest say once, few, many or name a class of expanded clone.

cdr3_aa	cdr3_nt	d_call	clone_size	v_call	j_call
CASSLDEYTDTQYF	TGTGCCAGCAGCCTAGACGAGTACACAGATACGCAGTATTTT	-	few	TRBV6-2/TRBV6-3	TRBJ2-3
CASTRESGGIYNEQFF	TGTGCCAGCACCCGCGAGTCGGGAGGGATATACAATGAGCAGTTCTTC	TRBD2	few	TRBV9	TRBJ2-1
CSVGTSVTYEQYF	TGCAGCGTCGGGACTAGCGTAACGTACGAGCAGTACTTC	TRBD2	-	TRBV29-1	TRBJ2-7
CAISEQGFQSSGANVLTF	TGTGCCATCAGTGAGCAGGGTTTCCAAAGCTCTGGGGCCAACGTCCTGACTTTC	-	few	TRBV10-3	TRBJ2-6
CSALEGHATDTQYF	TGCAGTGCCCTGGAGGGCCACGCCACAGATACGCAGTATTTT	-	-	TRBV20-1	TRBJ2-3
CASRGNGSNYGYTF	TGCGCCAGCAGAGGGAACGGATCTAACTATGGCTACACCTTC	-	-	TRBV5-1	TRBJ1-2
CASSSTGLNTGELFF	TGTGCCAGCAGTTCCACAGGGCTGAACACCGGGGAGCTGTTTTTT	-	-	TRBV6-5	TRBJ2-2
CASRPGLGLEGQETQYF	TGTGCCAGCAGGCCTGGGTTGGGGCTTGAGGGACAGGAGACCCAGTACTTC	TRBD1	few	TRBV25-1	TRBJ2-5
CASSFYLDGYTF	TGTGCCAGCAGTTTCTATTTGGACGGCTACACCTTC	-	many	TRBV12-3/TRBV12-4	TRBJ1-2
CASSGPGTSGTYEQYF	TGTGCCAGCAGTGGCCCCGGGACTAGCGGGACCTACGAGCAGTACTTC	TRBD2	-	TRBV12-3/TRBV12-4	TRBJ2-7
CASGSMDGSTWVSGANVLTF	TGTGCTAGTGGTTCTATGGATGGTTCTACGTGGGTCTCTGGGGCCAACGTCCTGACTTTC	-	-	TRBV12-5	TRBJ2-6
CASSPPPPGGINTGELFF	TGTGCCAGCAGTCCCCCCCCGCCGGGAGGGATTAACACCGGGGAGCTGTTTTTT	TRBD2	-	TRBV28	TRBJ2-2
CSALETVAKNIQYF	TGCAGTGCTTTAGAGACAGTAGCCAAAAACATTCAGTACTTC	-	-	TRBV20-1	TRBJ2-4
CASKGATGGGPSDTQYF	TGTGCCAGCAAAGGGGCAACTGGGGGGGGGCCCTCAGATACGCAGTATTTT	-	few	TRBV28	TRBJ2-3
CASSSQGALGTEAFF	TGTGCCAGCAGTTCGCAGGGGGCCCTGGGCACTGAAGCTTTCTTT	TRBD1	few	TRBV12-3/TRBV12-4	TRBJ1-1
CASSANQGEQFF	TGCGCCAGCAGCGCAAATCAAGGGGAGCAGTTCTTC	-	few	TRBV5-1	TRBJ2-1
CSASGVKKGNEQFF	TGCAGTGCTTCCGGGGTGAAGAAGGGCAATGAGCAGTTCTTC	-	-	TRBV20-1	TRBJ2-1
CATLAGGPGETQYF	TGCGCCACCCTAGCGGGGGGGCCTGGGGAGACCCAGTACTTC	TRBD2	-	TRBV10-2	TRBJ2-5
CASTPGFYGYTF	TGTGCCAGCACCCCAGGGTTCTATGGCTACACCTTC	-	-	TRBV12-3/TRBV12-4	TRBJ1-2
CASKGGPYDEKLFF	TGCGCCAGTAAAGGTGGTCCGTACGATGAAAAACTGTTTTTT	-	few	TRBV5-1	TRBJ1-4
CASSQDLGSEAFF	TGTGCCAGCAGCCAAGATCTCGGTAGTGAAGCTTTCTTT	-	-	TRBV14	TRBJ1-1
CSASTGVVTEAFF	TGCAGTGCTTCAACAGGGGTAGTTACTGAAGCTTTCTTT	TRBD1	few	TRBV20-1	TRBJ1-1
CASSPRTGYYEQYF	TGTGCCAGCAGCCCCCGGACAGGGTACTACGAGCAGTACTTC	-	few	TRBV21-1	TRBJ2-7
CASSKGQGAGEKLFF	TGTGCCAGCAGCAAAGGACAGGGGGCGGGTGAAAAACTGTTTTTT	TRBD1	few	TRBV7-9	TRBJ1-4
CASSRTESSTDTQYF	TGTGCCAGCAGCCGGACGGAGTCTAGCACAGATACGCAGTATTTT	-	-	TRBV6-4	TRBJ2-3
CATSREAGGIDTQYF	TGTGCCACCAGCAGAGAAGCGGGAGGGATAGATACGCAGTATTTT	TRBD2	few	TRBV15	TRBJ2-3
CASSQVSLSGGAWNEQFF	TGCGCCAGCAGCCAAGTCTCACTAAGCGGGGGGGCCTGGAATGAGCAGTTCTTC	TRBD2	-	TRBV4-1	TRBJ2-1
CSAGDRGTDTQYF	TGCAGTGCTGGGGACAGGGGTACGGATACGCAGTATTTT	TRBD1	-	TRBV20-1	TRBJ2-3
CASSLIPGTSEDEQFF	TGTGCCAGCAGCCTTATTCCCGGGACTAGCGAAGATGAGCAGTTCTTC	TRBD2	few	TRBV7-4	TRBJ2-1
CSVDSAGLTGELFF	TGCAGCGTTGATTCGGCGGGACTCACCGGGGAGCTGTTTTTT	-	-	TRBV29-1	TRBJ2-2
CASSFTRVGEQFF	TGTGCCAGCAGTTTTACCCGGGTAGGTGAGCAGTTCTTC	-	-	TRBV28	TRBJ2-1
CCARVPRGTSGRETQYF	TGCTGTGCTAGAGTTCCGCGAGGCACTAGCGGCCGAGAGACCCAGTACTTC	TRBD2	-	TRBV20-1	TRBJ2-5
CASSYGQGLYEQYF	TGTGCCAGCAGCTACGGACAGGGCCTCTACGAGCAGTACTTC	TRBD1	many	TRBV7-8	TRBJ2-7
CASSPTSGPISEQYF	TGCGCCAGCAGCCCTACTAGCGGACCCATCTCCGAGCAGTACTTC	TRBD2	few	TRBV10-2	TRBJ2-7
CASNPGGGVYPNTEAFF	TGTGCCAGCAACCCGGGAGGGGGTGTATACCCGAACACTGAAGCTTTCTTT	-	-	TRBV6-1	TRBJ1-1
CASSWTSPNEQFF	TGTGCCAGCAGCTGGACTAGCCCCAATGAGCAGTTCTTC	TRBD2	-	TRBV7-9	TRBJ2-1
CASSEQGRSYNEQFF	TGTGCCAGCAGTGAACAGGGACGATCCTACAATGAGCAGTTCTTC	-	-	TRBV2	TRBJ2-1
CASSEGVSFSGANVLTF	TGTGCCAGCAGTGAAGGGGTCAGCTTCTCTGGGGCCAACGTCCTGACTTTC	-	-	TRBV6-1	TRBJ2-6
CASSQDLAGGGENIQYF	TGTGCCAGCAGCCAAGATTTAGCGGGAGGAGGTGAAAACATTCAGTACTTC	TRBD2	-	TRBV4-2	TRBJ2-4
CASSFSTGGSGNTIYF	TGTGCCAGCAGCTTTTCGACAGGGGGATCTGGAAACACCATATATTTT	TRBD1	-	TRBV7-8	TRBJ1-3
CASSSTSAHNEQFF	TGTGCCAGCAGTTCGACTAGCGCACACAATGAGCAGTTCTTC	TRBD2	few	TRBV12-3/TRBV12-4	TRBJ2-1
CASSLARGSSVLDEQFF	TGCGCCAGCAGCTTGGCCAGAGGTTCCAGTGTATTGGATGAGCAGTTCTTC	-	-	TRBV5-1	TRBJ2-1
CASSLGTGGKSTEAFF	TGTGCCAGCAGCTTAGGGACAGGGGGCAAGAGCACTGAAGCTTTCTTT	TRBD1	-	TRBV5-6	TRBJ1-1
CASSSGQKYGYTF	TGTGCCAGCAGTTCGGGACAGAAGTATGGCTACACCTTC	TRBD1	few	TRBV6-5	TRBJ1-2
CASSPPGPTNNSPLHF	TGTGCCAGCAGCCCTCCGGGACCCACAAATAATTCACCCCTCCACTTT	-	few	TRBV7-8	TRBJ1-6
CASSFEGYSGYTF	TGTGCCAGCAGTTTCGAGGGGTATTCCGGCTACACCTTC	-	-	TRBV12-3/TRBV12-4	TRBJ1-2
CASSPLGGTSYNEQFF	TGTGCCAGCAGCCCTCTTGGGGGAACGTCCTACAATGAGCAGTTCTTC	-	few	TRBV7-9	TRBJ2-1
CASSAGTPGELFF	TGTGCCAGCAGCGCTGGGACACCCGGGGAGCTGTTTTTT	-	few	TRBV9	TRBJ2-2
CASSQSGPAGGPGEQFF	TGCGCCAGCAGCCAATCGGGACCAGCGGGAGGGCCAGGTGAGCAGTTCTTC	TRBD2	-	TRBV4-1	TRBJ2-1
CSAPTSATDTQYF	TGCAGTGCACCGACTAGCGCCACAGATACGCAGTATTTT	TRBD2	-	TRBV20-1	TRBJ2-3
CASSLGPEKLFF	TGTGCCAGCAGCTTAGGTCCGGAAAAACTGTTTTTT	-	-	TRBV7-2	TRBJ1-4
CASSSPAGGTDTQYF	TGTGCCAGCAGTTCCCCCGCTGGGGGCACAGATACGCAGTATTTT	-	-	TRBV28	TRBJ2-3
CSVGSHTDTQYF	TGCAGCGTTGGTAGCCACACAGATACGCAGTATTTT	-	-	TRBV29-1	TRBJ2-3
CSAIPLTGELFF	TGCAGTGCTATTCCCCTCACCGGGGAGCTGTTTTTT	-	-	TRBV20-1	TRBJ2-2
CATSRGEAGGRGETQYF	TGTGCCACCAGCAGAGGAGAGGCGGGAGGTAGAGGAGAGACCCAGTACTTC	TRBD2	-	TRBV15	TRBJ2-5
CASSQAGVYKLLAKNIQYF	TGCGCCAGCAGCCAAGCGGGGGTATACAAGCTCCTAGCCAAAAACATTCAGTACTTC	-	few	TRBV4-1	TRBJ2-4
CASSLTGFNEQFF	TGTGCCAGCAGTTTGACAGGTTTCAATGAGCAGTTCTTC	-	few	TRBV6-5	TRBJ2-1
CASSWTSEETQYF	TGTGCCAGCAGCTGGACTAGCGAAGAGACCCAGTACTTC	TRBD2	-	TRBV6-1	TRBJ2-5
CASSFGAAQVDEAFF	TGCGCCAGCAGCTTCGGGGCCGCGCAAGTTGATGAAGCTTTCTTT	-	many	TRBV5-1	TRBJ1-1
CASSLGQGNQETQYF	TGCGCCAGCAGCTTGGGACAGGGGAACCAAGAGACCCAGTACTTC	TRBD1	many	TRBV5-1	TRBJ2-5